This T cell receptor (beta chain) was captured by sequencing in a study of blood T cells in healthy people across ages. The study's findings and limits: Both higher diversity and more naive CD4+ cells marked long-lived donors when set against aged donors.

Then a second PCR, running roughly 7 to 11 cycles, was carried out with a sample-barcoded 5' primer and a J-beta primer mix. TCRdb independently ran MiXCR on the 5' RACE reads; one entry per CDR3 protein. The sample has approximately 900,000 distinct CDR3 sequences, just under 30% seen once; the top ten hold about 9.4%. A remark on this clonotype: The antigen remains unidentified.

These data also formed part of another study, on T cells of mothers and their children. From that second work: Using the M1S primer, the second PCR added sample barcodes along with 2-4 random nucleotides. Pairs that are related and pairs that are unrelated have TCR recombination output shaped similarly by thymic selection.

Sequenced sample: blood. This TCR was sampled from a woman in her 40s in good health.

The CDR3 region has the DNA TGTGCCTGGAGGGGCAGGGGGGAAAAAAACACCATATATTTT. Amino acids: CAWRGRGEKNTIYF. The rearrangement uses TRBV30 and TRBJ1-3; 7 bases are shared with TRBD1. Germline CDR1 GTSNPN, CDR2 SVGIG (reference sequence). This CDR3 contains 14 residues. With 3 bases clipped from V and 6 bases from J, the junction kept 8 bases outside the gene matches.